This T cell receptor (beta chain) was identified during a study of CD8 T cells in ankylosing spondylitis. This clonotype was detected many times. Antigen specificity is unknown. From the 5' RACE reads, TCRdb called clonotypes with MiXCR, one entry per CDR3 protein. The table has some 130,000 distinct CDR3 sequences, around 6.6% seen once. Findings of the study overall: Within matched ankylosing spondylitis synovial fluid, disease-linked clones were reportedly significantly enriched. Peripheral blood samples showed relatively rare disease-linked clones, and these clones were CD8+.

The sequenced sample consisted of blood, either unsorted or a sorted T cell fraction (not recorded which). This TCR came from a female donor with ankylosing spondylitis or in good health (not recorded which).

The CDR3, as DNA: TGCAGTGCTAGACCAGGGGCAGAGACCCAGTACTTC. This encodes CSARPGAETQYF. The V and J genes are TRBV20-1 and TRBJ2-5, with D tentatively TRBD1 (6 bases). Deletions cut 2 bases from V and 4 bases from J, with 8 bases between. The CDR3 covers 12 residues. The germline V gene encodes CDR1 DFQATT and CDR2 SNEGSKA (reference sequence).